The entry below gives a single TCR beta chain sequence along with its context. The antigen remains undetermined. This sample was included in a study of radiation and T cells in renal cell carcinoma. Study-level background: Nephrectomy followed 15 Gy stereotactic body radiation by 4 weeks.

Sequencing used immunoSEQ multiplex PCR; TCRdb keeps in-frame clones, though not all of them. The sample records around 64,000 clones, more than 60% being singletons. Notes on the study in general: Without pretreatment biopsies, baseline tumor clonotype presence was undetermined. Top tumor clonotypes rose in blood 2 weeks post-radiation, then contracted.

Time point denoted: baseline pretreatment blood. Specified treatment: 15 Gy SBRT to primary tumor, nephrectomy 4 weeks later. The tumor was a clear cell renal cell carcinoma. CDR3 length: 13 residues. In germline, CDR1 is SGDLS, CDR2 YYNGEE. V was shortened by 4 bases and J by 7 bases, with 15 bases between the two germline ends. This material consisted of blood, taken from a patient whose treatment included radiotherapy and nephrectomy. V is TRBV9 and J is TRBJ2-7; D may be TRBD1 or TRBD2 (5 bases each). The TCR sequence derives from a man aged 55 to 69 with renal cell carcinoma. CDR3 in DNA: TGTGCCAGCAGCTTTACAGGACCGGGAGAGCAGTACTTC. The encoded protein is CASSFTGPGEQYF.